The 9 T cell receptor beta chains presented below share a single source sample, sequenced in a study of blood T cell repertoires in COVID-19. Repertoires were generated with immunoSEQ multiplex PCR, while TCRdb's copy carries only in-frame clones and drops some. This sample has about 200,000 clones; 70% to 90% occur once, and the top ten carry about 10%. The sample consisted of peripheral blood. Receptors were obtained from a woman between 50 and 59 years old with COVID-19, enrolled during active disease.

The chain employs TRBV6-1 and TRBJ1-3; D unclear. The germline CDR1 and CDR2 sequences are MNHNS and SASEGT. This CDR3 spans 15 amino acids. Trimming pared 0 bases from V and 2 bases from J, leaving 8 bases between. The CDR3 reads CASSEATRTGNTIYF. As DNA, the CDR3 is TGTGCCAGCAGTGAAGCAACTCGTACTGGAAACACCATATATTTT.

This rearrangement joins TRBV6-4 to TRBJ2-2, with 7 bases fitting TRBD2. This CDR3 has 18 residues. The J segment lost 1 base and the V segment lost 3 bases, leaving 11 bases of the junction unmatched. Germline-derived CDR1 and CDR2 are MRHNA and SNTAGT. CDR3 sequence reads: CASSEKGGLAVNTGELFF. The DNA of the CDR3 is TGTGCCAGCAGTGAAAAGGGAGGGCTAGCGGTGAACACCGGGGAGCTGTTTTTT.

The rearrangement uses TRBV5-6 and TRBJ1-3; D is ambiguous. Germline V CDR1 and CDR2: SGHDT, YYEEEE. The V and J ends lost 0 bases and 4 bases respectively, with 11 bases between them. The CDR3 covers 15 residues. In DNA, the CDR3 is TGTGCCAGCAGCTTGGGACTGGTACTGGGAAACACCATATATTTT. As protein: CASSLGLVLGNTIYF.

The chain employs TRBV11-2 and TRBJ2-7; 10 bases match TRBD1. The CDR3 is 14 amino acids. Per germline, CDR1 SGHAT and CDR2 FQNNGV. The V gene end was trimmed by 5 bases and the J gene end by 4 bases; junction bases not matched to a gene: 5. As DNA, the CDR3 is TGTGCCAGCAGCCTAGGGACAGGGGAGTACGAGCAGTACGTC. It specifies CASSLGTGEYEQYV.

The chain is built from TRBV2 and TRBJ1-4; D might be TRBD1 (5 bases). Trimming took 7 bases from V and 3 from J, leaving 12 bases between them. CDR1 SNHLY and CDR2 FYNNEI come from the germline V gene. The CDR3 length is 14 residues. CDR3 sequence (DNA): TGTGCCAGCACCCCAGACAGTCCTAATGAAAAACTGTTTTTT. It translates to CASTPDSPNEKLFF.

In DNA form, the CDR3 reads TGTGCCAGCAGCCCTAGCGGGGGGCTTTCCTACGAGCAGTACGTC. This encodes CASSPSGGLSYEQYV. The rearrangement links TRBV6-2 or TRBV6-3 to TRBJ2-7, with TRBD2 matching 11 bases. The CDR3 extends over 15 amino acids. J was trimmed by 1 base and V by 6 bases; bases with no gene match: 5. Germline V gene sequence: CDR1 MNHEY, CDR2 SVGEGT.

V gene TRBV10-1 combines with J gene TRBJ2-5, with TRBD1 matching over 9 bases. Looked up from germline, CDR1 is WNHNN and CDR2 is SYGVQD (reference sequence). Trimming took 2 bases from V and 6 from J; bases not matched to a gene: 13. The CDR3 loop spans 17 amino acids. CDR3 residues: CASSEPGQGTHCQTQYF. CDR3 bases: TGCGCCAGCAGTGAGCCGGGACAGGGTACGCATTGCCAGACCCAGTACTTC.

This clone was seen just once. The chain has TRBV11-2 and TRBJ1-3; D call uncertain. The CDR3 covers 15 residues. Germline V lookup: CDR1 SGHAT, CDR2 FQNNGV. The germline V and J ends were trimmed by 1 base and 0 bases, with 7 bases remaining between them. The CDR3 sequence: CASSLGSSSGNTIYF. CDR3 DNA: TGTGCCAGCAGCTTAGGTTCGAGCTCTGGAAACACCATATATTTT.

The chain combines TRBV7-2 with TRBJ1-2; 10 bases line up with TRBD1. J lost 6 bases, V lost 5 bases, and 12 bases had no gene match. CDR1 is SGHTA and CDR2 is FQGNSA in the germline V gene. The CDR3 has 16 residues. CDR3 DNA sequence: TGTGCCAGCAGCCCCCGCCCCGGGACAGGGGTCGATGGCTACACCTTC. Its translation: CASSPRPGTGVDGYTF.